The sequence of this T cell receptor beta chain was determined in a study of Graves' ophthalmopathy and Graves' hyperthyroidism. The CDR3 spans 14 residues. The germline CDR1 and CDR2 sequences are SGHRS and YFSETQ. The V and J ends lost 0 bases and 2 bases respectively, with 8 bases between them. This clonotype was recorded at least ten times. The study amplified TCR beta CDR3 regions using RNA transcripts. HTBI primers were used in a first-round RT-PCR, which preceded a second-round multiplex PCR. MiXCR, applied by TCRdb to the multiplex PCR reads, yields one record per CDR3 protein. The sample holds around 1.1 million distinct CDR3 sequences, 35% to 40% seen once.

The receptor was derived from an adult man with Graves' hyperthyroidism. The sequencing input was peripheral blood or thyroid tissue (not recorded which). The chain carries TRBV5-1 and TRBJ1-2, with D uncertain. The CDR3 here is CASSLGKTNYGYTF. For the CDR3, the DNA is TGCGCCAGCAGCTTGGGGAAAACGAACTATGGCTACACCTTC.